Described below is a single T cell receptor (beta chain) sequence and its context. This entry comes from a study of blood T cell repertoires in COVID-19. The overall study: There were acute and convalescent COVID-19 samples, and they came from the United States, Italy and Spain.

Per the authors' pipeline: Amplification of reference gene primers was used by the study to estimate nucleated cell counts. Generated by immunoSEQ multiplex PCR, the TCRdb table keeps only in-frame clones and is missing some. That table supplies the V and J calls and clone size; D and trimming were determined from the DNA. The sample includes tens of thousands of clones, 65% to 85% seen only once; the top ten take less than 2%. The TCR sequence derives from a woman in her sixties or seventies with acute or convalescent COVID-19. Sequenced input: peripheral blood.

CDR3 amino acids: CASSSRSAEDNSPLHF. The CDR3 DNA reads as TGTGCCAGCAGTAGCCGGTCGGCGGAAGATAATTCACCCCTCCACTTT. V usage is TRBV27 and J usage is TRBJ1-6; no firm D call. Germline V gives CDR1 MNHEY, CDR2 SMNVEV (reference sequence). V was pared by 5 bases and J by 5 bases, with 16 bases between. The CDR3 extends over 16 amino acids.